The clone carrying this T cell receptor (beta chain) was counted a single time. Antigen: not known. This sample is drawn from a study of shared clonotypes between healthy human individuals. Findings and caveats of the study: Clonotypes that were shared across a few donors made up around 5% of naive CD4 clonotypes. Against clonotypes common to all four donors, non-shared ones had lower generation probabilities.

The CDR3 is 16 amino acids. Germline CDR1 reads SGHRS; CDR2 reads YFSETQ. Trimming removed 4 bases at V and 8 bases at J, with 22 bases between. The assay was run at deep level. Measured with immunoSEQ multiplex PCR; TCRdb has only the in-frame clones, and not every one. The sample has roughly 2.5 million clones, 90% to 95% seen once. The material sequenced was naive CD4+ T cells sorted from blood. Subset defined: CD45RA+ positively selected. The receptor's source is a man aged 18 to 29 in good health. V and J are TRBV5-1 and TRBJ2-1; D uncertain. Here the CDR3 reads CASSPSRTHKSYEQFF. CDR3 bases: TGCGCCAGCAGCCCGTCGCGGACCCACAAAAGCTATGAGCAGTTCTTC.